The entry below gives a single TCR beta chain sequence along with its context. Its antigen is unidentified. TCRdb's table, derived via immunoSEQ multiplex PCR, lists solely in-frame clones and lacks some. This table has approximately 6,000 clones, around 90% appearing once. This entry belongs to a study of chemoradiotherapy in HPV16-positive cancers. The germline V gene has CDR1 SGHTA and CDR2 FQGNSA. CDR3 length: 14 amino acids. With 5 bases removed from V and 1 base from J, the gap between germline ends came to 11 bases. Samples were taken several times over chemoradiotherapy. Study findings and constraints: During treatment, candidate HPV-specific clones and E7-related motifs expanded in tumor. In HPV16-positive patients, HPV-responsive T-cell expansion tracked better recurrence-free survival.

The V gene is TRBV7-2, the J gene TRBJ1-2; D unclear. The sequences come from blood, collected from a patient who underwent chemoradiotherapy. The TCR originated in a human donor with HPV-associated anogenital cancer. As DNA, the CDR3 is TGTGCCAGCAGCCGGATATTTTTTAACTATGGCTACACCTTC. Translated, it gives CASSRIFFNYGYTF.